The T cell receptor (beta chain) under discussion was sequenced for a study of cytomegalovirus exposure and HLA in healthy donors. Study details: In terms of ancestry, the Caucasian-associated cluster contained roughly 81% of the roughly 360 genotyped donors.

These donors, healthy bone marrow donors, were studied. PCR was performed using 60 Vbeta and 13 Jbeta primers. Only in-frame clones appear in the TCRdb table, and some are missing; sequencing was by immunoSEQ multiplex PCR. Listed are under 90,000 clones; 6.5% to 9.5% falls within the top ten. On this clone itself: Its antigen remains unknown.

In germline, CDR1 is SQVTM, CDR2 ANQGSEA. The ends lost 5 bases at V and 0 bases at J; junction bases unmatched: 7. The CDR3 spans 15 residues. General study findings and limits: An analysis was carried out later, and it reportedly showed fewer N-insertions in an Asian-associated ancestry cluster than the roughly 700-donor mean. A later analysis linked a missense DCLRE1C variant to TCR beta V- and J-gene trimming.

The chain links TRBV29-1 to TRBJ2-1; 7 nucleotides line up with TRBD2. This receptor was obtained from a female donor in good health and CMV-seropositive. What was sequenced was PBMCs. The CDR3 region is CSVSPRGGSYNEQFF. DNA of the CDR3: TGCAGCGTTAGCCCGCGCGGGGGCTCCTACAATGAGCAGTTCTTC.